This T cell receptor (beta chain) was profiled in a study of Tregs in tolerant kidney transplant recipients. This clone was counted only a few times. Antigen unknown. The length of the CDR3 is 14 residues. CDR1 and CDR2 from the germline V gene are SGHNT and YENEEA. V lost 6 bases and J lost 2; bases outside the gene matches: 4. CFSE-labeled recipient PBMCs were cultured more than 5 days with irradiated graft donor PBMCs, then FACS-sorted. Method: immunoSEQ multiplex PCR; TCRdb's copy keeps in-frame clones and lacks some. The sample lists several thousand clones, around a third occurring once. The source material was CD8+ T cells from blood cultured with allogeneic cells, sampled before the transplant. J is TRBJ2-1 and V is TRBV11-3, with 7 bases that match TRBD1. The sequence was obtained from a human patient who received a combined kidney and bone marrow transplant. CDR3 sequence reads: CASSYRGPYNEQFF. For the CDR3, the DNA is TGTGCCAGCAGTTACAGGGGCCCCTACAATGAGCAGTTCTTC. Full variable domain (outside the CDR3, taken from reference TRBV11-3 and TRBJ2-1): EAGVVQSPRYKIIEKKQPVAFWCNPISGHNTLYWYLQNLGQGPELLIRYENEEAVDDSQLPKDRFSAERLKGVDSTLKIQPAELGDSAVYLCASSYRGPYNEQFFGPGTRLTVL.